The next 15 T cell receptor beta chains were all read from a single sample in a study of blood T cell repertoires in COVID-19. The repertoire was sequenced with immunoSEQ multiplex PCR; TCRdb's copy has only in-frame clones and lacks some. The table has 60,000 to 90,000 clones, about 88% seen once. Sequencing used peripheral blood. These receptors originate from a man aged 60-69 years with COVID-19, enrolled during active disease.

The chain carries TRBV6-5 and TRBJ1-1; TRBD1 aligns across 9 bases. The V gene end was trimmed by 6 bases and the J gene end by 10 bases; junction bases not matched to a gene: 9. The CDR3 has 13 residues. The germline V gene has CDR1 MNHEY and CDR2 SVGAGI. CDR3 sequence: CASRVRDREAAFF. DNA for the CDR3: TGTGCCAGCAGAGTAAGGGACAGGGAGGCAGCTTTCTTT.

The rearrangement uses TRBV29-1 and TRBJ2-5; possibly TRBD1 for D (6 bases). Germline CDR1 reads SQVTM; CDR2 reads ANQGSEA. V was shortened by 6 bases and J by 4 bases, with 12 bases between the two germline ends. The CDR3 sequence is 12 residues long. The DNA for the CDR3 is TGCAGCGTCAAACAGGGATCAGAGACCCAGTACTTC. Translation: CSVKQGSETQYF.

The chain has TRBV2 and TRBJ1-5; D remains unclear. The CDR3 is 16 residues long. Germline V lookup: CDR1 SNHLY, CDR2 FYNNEI. Trimming cost V 1 base and J 1 base, with 11 bases left between them. The CDR3 loop is CASSEGAGGSNQPQHF. The CDR3 DNA follows: TGTGCCAGCAGTGAAGGGGCAGGTGGGAGCAATCAGCCCCAGCATTTT.

The chain is built from TRBV10-2 and TRBJ1-1; D remains unclear. The CDR3 sequence is 11 residues long. Germline V gene sequence: CDR1 WSHSY, CDR2 SAAADI. V dropped 8 bases and J dropped 2 bases, with 6 bases sitting between them. This chain's CDR3 is CASPQNTEAFF. In DNA form, the CDR3 reads TGCGCCAGCCCCCAAAACACTGAAGCTTTCTTT.

The chain couples TRBV29-1 to TRBJ1-1; D remains unclear. The CDR3 covers 13 residues. Looked up from germline, CDR1 is SQVTM and CDR2 is ANQGSEA. V lost 7 bases and J lost 3, with 15 bases in between. CDR3 in amino acids: CSAPVWGDTEAFF. The CDR3 region has the DNA TGCAGCGCTCCGGTCTGGGGAGACACTGAAGCTTTCTTT.

CDR3 nucleotide sequence: TGTGCCAGCAGCTTGGACCTAGCGGGAGACACCGGGGAGCTGTTTTTT. Residues: CASSLDLAGDTGELFF. V is TRBV5-4 and J is TRBJ2-2, with 10 positions matching TRBD2. This CDR3 is built from 16 residues. With 0 bases clipped from V and 3 bases from J, the junction kept 2 bases outside the gene matches. Germline V lookup: CDR1 SGHNT, CDR2 YYREEE (reference sequence). Variable domain in full (rest from reference TRBV5-4 and TRBJ2-2): ETGVTQSPTHLIKTRGQQVTLRCSSQSGHNTVSWYQQALGQGPQFIFQYYREEENGRGNFPPRFSGLQFPNYSSELNVNALELDDSALYLCASSLDLAGDTGELFFGEGSRLTVL.

The CDR3 DNA follows: TGTGCCAGCAGCCCCCTGGCGGGGAATATTAATGAGCAGTTCTTC. Residues: CASSPLAGNINEQFF. The rearrangement uses TRBV14 and TRBJ2-1; maybe TRBD2 (6 bases). V lost 4 bases to trimming and J lost 7 bases, with 17 bases between them. CDR3 length: 15 residues. Looked up from germline, CDR1 is SGHDN and CDR2 is FVKESK. The variable domain in full, with the rest retrieved from reference TRBV14 and TRBJ2-1, is EAGVTQFPSHSVIEKGQTVTLRCDPISGHDNLYWYRRVMGKEIKFLLHFVKESKQDESGMPNNRFLAERTGGTYSTLKVQPAELEDSGVYFCASSPLAGNINEQFFGPGTRLTVL.

The chain recombines TRBV6-5 with TRBJ1-1; D unclear. Trimming left V 5 bases short and J 4 bases short, with 11 bases between. The CDR3 covers 13 residues. Per the germline V gene, CDR1 is MNHEY and CDR2 is SVGAGI. The chain's CDR3 is CASSQQYFTEAFF. The CDR3, as DNA: TGTGCCAGCAGTCAACAGTATTTCACTGAAGCTTTCTTT.

This clone was seen a handful of times. V usage is TRBV7-9 and J usage is TRBJ2-1; 12 bases fit TRBD2. The CDR3 is 15 amino acids. Germline V lookup: CDR1 SEHNR, CDR2 FQNEAQ (reference sequence). The V segment lost 5 bases and the J segment 3 bases; nucleotides outside the gene matches: 2. The CDR3, as DNA: TGTGCCAGCAGCATGACTAGCGGGGGCTACAATGAGCAGTTCTTC. It codes for CASSMTSGGYNEQFF.

V gene TRBV30 combines with J gene TRBJ1-5; 9 nucleotides agree with TRBD1. The CDR3 is 13 amino acids. Trimming at V came to 5 bases and at J to 10 bases, leaving 9 bases not matched to a gene. The germline CDR1 and CDR2 sequences are GTSNPN and SVGIG (reference sequence). In nucleotides, the CDR3 is TGTGCCTGGGGCAGACAGGGGGAGAGTCCCCAGCATTTT. Translation gives CAWGRQGESPQHF.

This chain connects TRBV24-1 to TRBJ1-1, with 12 bases matching TRBD1. The V gene's germline CDR1 is KGHDR and CDR2 SFDVKD. This CDR3 spans 18 amino acids. V lost 7 bases to trimming and J lost 1 base; unmatched junction nucleotides: 12. This CDR3 is CATRGTGGPLAANTEAFF. CDR3 DNA sequence: TGTGCCACCAGAGGGACAGGGGGCCCTCTCGCCGCGAACACTGAAGCTTTCTTT.

This chain uses TRBV9 with TRBJ2-6; unclear D gene. The germline gives CDR1 SGDLS, CDR2 YYNGEE. The CDR3 spans 15 residues. The ends were cut back, 3 bases at V and 0 bases at J, with 7 bases in the middle. The CDR3 here is CASSATSSGANVLTF. CDR3 nucleotide sequence: TGTGCCAGCAGCGCAACAAGCTCTGGGGCCAACGTCCTGACTTTC.

The chain couples TRBV28 to TRBJ2-1; 9 bases are a match to TRBD2. The CDR3 has 16 amino acids. CDR1 and CDR2 (germline): MDHEN, SYDVKM. Trimming removed 5 bases from V and 0 bases from J; junction bases left unmatched: 5. The CDR3 DNA sequence: TGTGCCAGCAGTCCCCTAGCGGGGAGCTCCTACAATGAGCAGTTCTTC. Translation: CASSPLAGSSYNEQFF. The whole variable domain, remainder taken from reference TRBV28 and TRBJ2-1, is DVKVTQSSRYLVKRTGEKVFLECVQDMDHENMFWYRQDPGLGLRLIYFSYDVKMKEKGDIPEGYSVSREKKERFSLILESASTNQTSMYLCASSPLAGSSYNEQFFGPGTRLTVL.

The chain couples TRBV19 to TRBJ1-5; perhaps TRBD1 as D (5 bases). CDR1 and CDR2 (germline): LNHDA, SQIVND (reference sequence). CDR3 length: 12 amino acids. The V gene lost 3 bases and the J gene lost 8 bases, with 8 bases spanning the gap. The CDR3 DNA sequence: TGTGCCAGTAGTATTTCGACAGAGCCCCAGCATTTT. Translated: CASSISTEPQHF.

The chain joins TRBV7-3 to TRBJ1-4; 10 bases are a match to TRBD1. J gave up 8 bases and V 2 bases, and 5 bases lay outside the gene matches. CDR3 length equals 15 residues. From germline, CDR1 is SGHTA and CDR2 FQGTGA. The chain's CDR3 is CASSLGGQGNEKLFF. CDR3 DNA sequence: TGTGCCAGCAGCTTAGGGGGACAGGGGAACGAAAAACTGTTTTTT.